This TCR beta chain comes out of a study of T cell responses to AZD1222 COVID-19 vaccine. Trimming removed 1 base from V and 1 base from J, with 7 bases in between. Germline V lookup: CDR1 LGHDT, CDR2 YNNKEL (reference sequence). CDR3 length equals 14 residues. General study results and limits: Donors in the cohort were predominantly white British and more often female, and clonal diversity was possibly underestimated.

This clone was counted a single time. Its antigen is unknown. The table came from immunoSEQ multiplex PCR; TCRdb's copy has only in-frame clones and leaves some out. The sample has 95,000 to 110,000 clones, around nine tenths seen once. The receptor was isolated from an adult who received the AZD1222 COVID-19 vaccine. Specimen: peripheral blood, collected 28 days after the second AZD1222 dose. The V gene is TRBV3-1 (or the pseudogene TRBV3-2), the J gene TRBJ1-1, with D unresolved. The CDR3 DNA sequence: TGTGCCAGCAGCCAAGTAGGTTCGAACACTGAAGCTTTCTTT. Translated, it gives CASSQVGSNTEAFF.